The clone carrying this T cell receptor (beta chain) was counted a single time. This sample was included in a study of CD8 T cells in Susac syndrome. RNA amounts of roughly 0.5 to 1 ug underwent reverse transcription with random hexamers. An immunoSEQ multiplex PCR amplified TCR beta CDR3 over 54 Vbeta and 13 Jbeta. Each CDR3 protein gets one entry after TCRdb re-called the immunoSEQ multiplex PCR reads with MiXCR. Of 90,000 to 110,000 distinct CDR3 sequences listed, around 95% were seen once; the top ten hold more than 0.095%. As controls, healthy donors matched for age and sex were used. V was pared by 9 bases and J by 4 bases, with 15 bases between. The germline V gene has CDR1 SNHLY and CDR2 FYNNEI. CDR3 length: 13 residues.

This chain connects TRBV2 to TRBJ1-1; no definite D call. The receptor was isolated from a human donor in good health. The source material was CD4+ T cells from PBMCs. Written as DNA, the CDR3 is TGTGCCAGTCCGCAGGAGGCCAGCACTGAAGCTTTCTTT. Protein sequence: CASPQEASTEAFF.